These 27 T cell receptor beta chains originate from one sample sequenced in a study of CD8 T cells in ankylosing spondylitis. TCRdb reanalysed the 5' RACE reads using MiXCR and keeps one entry per CDR3 protein. The sample lists 250,000 to 400,000 distinct CDR3 sequences, under 14% seen once, with 9.1% in the top ten. Sequences were obtained from blood, either unsorted or a sorted T cell fraction (not recorded which). The receptors derive from a female donor with ankylosing spondylitis or in good health (not recorded which).

This clonotype was counted between two and nine times. This chain connects TRBV7-2 to TRBJ1-1; the D gene is possibly TRBD1 (5 bases). CDR1 and CDR2 (germline): SGHTA, FQGNSA. The V gene lost 5 bases and the J gene lost 5 bases, with 21 bases spanning the gap. This CDR3 has 16 residues. This chain's CDR3 is CASSLTMGGLGTEAFF. In nucleotides, the CDR3 is TGTGCCAGCAGCCTAACGATGGGGGGTCTAGGAACTGAAGCTTTCTTT.

The gene calls are TRBV28 and TRBJ1-3; possibly TRBD1 for D (6 bases). Trimming stripped 9 bases from V and 1 base from J, with 16 bases between. The CDR3 sequence is 15 residues long. The V gene's germline CDR1 is MDHEN and CDR2 SYDVKM. The CDR3 DNA sequence: TGTGCCAGTTTGGGGGGGGGGCTATCTGGAAACACCATATATTTT. Protein sequence: CASLGGGLSGNTIYF. Based on the CDR3 plus reference TRBV28 and TRBJ1-3, the full variable domain is DVKVTQSSRYLVKRTGEKVFLECVQDMDHENMFWYRQDPGLGLRLIYFSYDVKMKEKGDIPEGYSVSREKKERFSLILESASTNQTSMYLCASLGGGLSGNTIYFGEGSWLTVV.

This clonotype was counted at least ten times. The chain couples TRBV20-1 to TRBJ2-5; TRBD2 might be the D (6 bases). Trimming cost V 6 bases and J 5 bases, with 16 bases left between them. The CDR3 has 13 amino acids. Germline assignment: CDR1 DFQATT and CDR2 SNEGSKA (reference sequence). CDR3 region: CSAGGRGKETQYF. As DNA, the CDR3 is TGCAGTGCGGGGGGTAGGGGAAAGGAGACCCAGTACTTC.

This clonotype was observed many times. This chain joins TRBV5-1 and TRBJ2-7, with D possibly being TRBD1 (6 bases). The CDR3 contains 12 residues. CDR1 and CDR2 from the germline V gene are SGHRS and YFSETQ. V shed 4 bases and J shed 6 bases, with 11 bases lying between them. CDR3 coding DNA: TGCGCCAGCAGCGATACAGGGCCCGAGCAGTACTTC. As protein: CASSDTGPEQYF.

This clonotype occurred many times. This chain connects TRBV20-1 to TRBJ2-1; D is possibly TRBD2 (5 bases). CDR3 size: 15 residues. CDR1 and CDR2 (germline): DFQATT, SNEGSKA (reference sequence). V was shortened by 5 bases and J by 6 bases, with 20 bases between the two germline ends. CDR3 in DNA: TGCAGTGCTGTGCGCGGAGGCCTGTACGCCAATGAGCAGTTCTTC. Amino acids: CSAVRGGLYANEQFF.

Notes on this clonotype: This may stem from a read error, because a much larger clone lies one nucleotide away. This rearrangement joins TRBV5-1 to TRBJ2-5; 9 positions match TRBD1. Germline V lookup: CDR1 SGHRS, CDR2 YFSETQ. The CDR3 has 15 amino acids. The J segment lost 5 bases and the V segment lost 2 bases, leaving 7 bases of the junction unmatched. This chain's CDR3 is CASSLSQGALETQYF. CDR3 sequence (DNA): TGCGCCAGCAGCTTATCACAGGGGGCGCTGGAGACCCAGTACTTC.

In its sample, this clonotype was seen a few times. J is TRBJ2-3 and V is TRBV5-1; TRBD2 aligns across 8 bases. With V trimmed by 8 bases and J by 0 bases, 11 bases remained unmatched. CDR1 SGHRS and CDR2 YFSETQ come from the germline V gene. The CDR3 runs to 16 residues. DNA for the CDR3: TGCGCCAGTCGCCCCTGGGGCGGGGGGAGCACAGATACGCAGTATTTT. This translates into CASRPWGGGSTDTQYF.

CDR3 nucleotide sequence: TGCGCCAGCAGCCCCGCCCTCCCCGGGACAGGGTCTAAGGCAGCTTTCTTT. This sequence encodes CASSPALPGTGSKAAFF. The rearrangement links TRBV5-1 to TRBJ1-1, with TRBD1 matching 9 bases. Losses at the gene ends were 4 bases for V and 10 bases for J; bases not matched to a gene: 20. CDR1 is SGHRS and CDR2 is YFSETQ in the germline V gene. This CDR3 comprises 17 residues.

This clonotype has only a few counts. The rearrangement links TRBV15 to TRBJ2-7; maybe TRBD1 (6 bases). CDR3 size: 13 residues. With 5 bases removed from V and 6 bases from J, the gap between germline ends came to 14 bases. From germline, CDR1 is LNHNV and CDR2 YYDKDF (reference sequence). CDR3 DNA sequence: TGTGCCACCAGCCCTTCCCTAGGGGGCGAGCAGTACTTC. Translated, it gives CATSPSLGGEQYF. The entire variable domain, with the rest obtained from reference TRBV15 and TRBJ2-7, is as follows: DAMVIQNPRYQVTQFGKPVTLSCSQTLNHNVMYWYQQKSSQAPKLLFHYYDKDFNNEADTPDNFQSRRPNTSFCFLDIRSPGLGDTAMYLCATSPSLGGEQYFGPGTRLTVT.

This clonotype was recorded many times. The genes are TRBV5-1 and TRBJ1-3; tentative D call: TRBD1 (6 bases). Germline CDR1 and CDR2: SGHRS and YFSETQ. CDR3 length: 14 residues. With 3 bases removed from V and 4 bases from J, the gap between germline ends came to 11 bases. The CDR3 spells CASSSPGQGNTIYF. The CDR3 region has the DNA TGCGCCAGCAGCTCGCCGGGACAAGGAAACACCATATATTTT.

This clonotype occurred many times. The V call is TRBV6-1, the J call TRBJ2-3, with D unresolved. The V end lost 7 bases, the J end lost 0 bases, and 17 bases lay between the germline ends. The CDR3 sequence is 16 residues long. Germline values: CDR1 MNHNS, CDR2 SASEGT. CDR3 sequence reads: CASTKKRDTSTDTQYF. The CDR3 DNA reads TGTGCCAGCACGAAAAAGAGAGATACTAGCACAGATACGCAGTATTTT.

In its sample, this clonotype was seen many times. The genes are TRBV27 and TRBJ2-1, with TRBD2 as a possible D gene (5 bases). The CDR3 is made up of 15 amino acids. The V end lost 10 bases, the J end lost 1 base, and 17 bases lay between the germline ends. CDR1 is MNHEY and CDR2 is SMNVEV in the germline V gene (reference sequence). CDR3 nucleotide sequence: TGTGCCATTGCGAGAGGACTGGATTCCTACAATGAGCAGTTCTTC. Translation gives CAIARGLDSYNEQFF.

The chain is built from TRBV6-1 and TRBJ2-2; 9 bases align to TRBD1. Trimming took 6 bases from V and 0 from J; bases not matched to a gene: 11. This CDR3 region has 18 residues. Germline V gene lookup returns CDR1 MNHNS and CDR2 SASEGT. The CDR3 sequence is CASSVRDRAIANTGELFF. The CDR3 region has the DNA TGTGCCAGCAGCGTCCGGGACAGGGCGATTGCGAACACCGGGGAGCTGTTTTTT.

There are many counts of this clonotype. The rearrangement links TRBV5-1 to TRBJ2-3, with unresolved D. The germline V gene encodes CDR1 SGHRS and CDR2 YFSETQ. The CDR3 is made up of 12 amino acids. Between the trimmed V and J ends, which lost 4 bases and 1 base, there was a span of 4 bases. CDR3 nucleotides: TGCGCCAGCAGCACCGGCACAGATACGCAGTATTTT. As protein: CASSTGTDTQYF.

This clonotype was picked up a small number of times. The chain joins TRBV7-9 to TRBJ1-2; 8 nucleotides match TRBD1. V lost 3 bases and J lost 8; bases outside the gene matches: 5. CDR1 and CDR2 from the germline V gene are SEHNR and FQNEAQ (reference sequence). This CDR3 has 13 amino acids. CDR3 coding DNA: TGTGCCAGCAGCTTGACAGGGGTAGGAGGCTACACCTTC. Protein: CASSLTGVGGYTF.

This clonotype was recorded at least ten times. This chain joins TRBV5-5 and TRBJ2-7; the match to TRBD1 covers 9 bases. The trim removed 4 bases at V and 3 bases at J, leaving 8 bases unmatched. Germline CDR1 SGHKS, CDR2 YYEKEE (reference sequence). The CDR3 is made up of 15 amino acids. The chain's CDR3 is CASSRSGTGIYEQYF. In DNA, the CDR3 is TGTGCCAGCAGCCGGAGTGGGACAGGGATCTACGAGCAGTACTTC. Full variable domain (outside the CDR3, taken from reference TRBV5-5 and TRBJ2-7): DAGVTQSPTHLIKTRGQQVTLRCSPISGHKSVSWYQQVLGQGPQFIFQYYEKEERGRGNFPDRFSARQFPNYSSELNVNALLLGDSALYLCASSRSGTGIYEQYFGPGTRLTVT.

This chain uses TRBV4-1 with TRBJ2-7; 9 bases align to TRBD2. CDR1 and CDR2 from the germline V gene are MGHRA and YSYEKL. Trimming cost V 1 base and J 0 bases; bases outside gene matches: 7. The CDR3 consists of 17 residues. The DNA for the CDR3 is TGCGCCAGCAGCCAAGGGATAGCGGGGGCTCTCTCCTACGAGCAGTACTTC. Its protein product is CASSQGIAGALSYEQYF.

Many counts were recorded for this clonotype. The chain employs TRBV5-1 and TRBJ2-6; D possibly corresponds to TRBD2 (6 bases). This CDR3 has 16 amino acids. V was trimmed by 1 base and J by 0 bases, leaving 8 bases between them. Germline loops: CDR1 SGHRS, CDR2 YFSETQ. The CDR3 region is CASSLLGGSGANVLTF. In DNA, the CDR3 is TGCGCCAGCAGCTTGTTGGGGGGCTCTGGGGCCAACGTCCTGACTTTC.

The chain combines TRBV2 with TRBJ1-6; tentative D call: TRBD1 (5 bases). This CDR3 has 15 amino acids. The V gene lost 1 base and the J gene lost 8 bases, with 12 bases spanning the gap. Germline V gene sequence: CDR1 SNHLY, CDR2 FYNNEI. The CDR3 spells CASSEGQGRDSPLHF. The CDR3 coding sequence is TGTGCCAGCAGTGAAGGGCAGGGTCGGGATTCACCCCTCCACTTT.

In its sample, this clonotype was seen many times. CDR3 sequence reads: CASSLAEVSTGELFF. CDR3 DNA: TGCGCCAGCAGCTTGGCCGAGGTCTCCACCGGGGAGCTGTTTTTT. The chain joins TRBV5-1 to TRBJ2-2; unclear D gene. CDR3 length: 15 amino acids. V gave up 0 bases and J gave up 4 bases, with 10 bases separating them. Looked up from germline, CDR1 is SGHRS and CDR2 is YFSETQ.

This chain connects TRBV11-2 to TRBJ1-6; no firm D call. Per the germline V gene, CDR1 is SGHAT and CDR2 is FQNNGV. The CDR3 totals 15 residues. The V gene lost 2 bases and the J gene lost 11 bases, with 16 bases spanning the gap. CDR3 protein: CASSLNGEVYAPLHF. CDR3 in DNA: TGTGCCAGCAGCTTAAATGGCGAGGTCTACGCACCCCTCCACTTT.

In this sample, this clonotype turned up many times. The V call is TRBV5-6, the J call TRBJ2-2; no clear D. Germline loops: CDR1 SGHDT, CDR2 YYEEEE. The V and J ends lost 0 bases and 9 bases respectively, with 12 bases between them. This CDR3 comprises 14 residues. The CDR3 sequence: CASSLVADRRELFF. The CDR3 bases are TGTGCCAGCAGCTTGGTGGCAGACCGTCGGGAGCTGTTTTTT.

This clonotype was seen repeatedly, ten times or more. This CDR3 reads CASSRLPEGDTQYF. The CDR3 DNA reads TGTGCCAGCAGCCGCCTCCCCGAAGGAGATACGCAGTATTTT. The chain couples TRBV7-2 to TRBJ2-3; no clear D. This CDR3 region has 14 residues. The germline gives CDR1 SGHTA, CDR2 FQGNSA. V was shortened by 5 bases and J by 5 bases, with 14 bases between the two germline ends.

There are many counts of this clonotype. The chain combines TRBV12-3 or TRBV12-4 with TRBJ2-1; 7 positions agree with TRBD2. There are 15 residues in the CDR3. V trimming: 5 bases; J trimming: 0 bases; junction bases outside the gene matches: 4. CDR3 protein: CASSGGGGSYNEQFF. The DNA of the CDR3 is TGTGCCAGCAGTGGAGGCGGGGGCTCCTACAATGAGCAGTTCTTC.

The chain links TRBV20-1 to TRBJ2-7; 14 positions match TRBD2. The CDR3 loop spans 13 amino acids. CDR1 and CDR2 (germline): DFQATT, SNEGSKA (reference sequence). J lost 5 bases, V lost 3 bases, and 0 bases had no gene match. The CDR3 region is CSARGLAGDEQYF. The CDR3 nucleotides read TGCAGTGCTAGGGGACTAGCGGGAGACGAGCAGTACTTC.

Concerning this clonotype itself: A single base separates this from a much larger clone, so it may be a read error. The chain joins TRBV12-3 or TRBV12-4 to TRBJ1-4; D gene uncertain. The CDR3 runs to 14 residues. Written as DNA, the CDR3 is TGTGACAGCGGTAGGCTAGCAACTAATGAAAAACTGTTTTTT. Amino acid sequence: CDSGRLATNEKLFF.

This clonotype was seen a handful of times. Written as DNA, the CDR3 is TGTGCCAGCAGCTCCCAAGCGGGATACTCTAGCACAGATACGCAGTATTTT. This sequence encodes CASSSQAGYSSTDTQYF. The chain links TRBV4-2 to TRBJ2-3; 7 bases align to TRBD2. The V gene end was trimmed by 5 bases and the J gene end by 0 bases; junction bases not matched to a gene: 11. Germline loops: CDR1 LGHNA, CDR2 YNFKEQ. This CDR3 has 17 residues.